This T cell receptor beta chain emerged from a study of identical twins. Germline assignment: CDR1 LNHNV and CDR2 YYDKDF (reference sequence). The CDR3 contains 15 residues. Healthy Caucasians provided all donations. TCRdb reanalysed the 5' RACE reads using MiXCR and keeps one entry per CDR3 protein. Among around 1.7 million distinct CDR3 sequences, less than 40% were seen once, and the ten largest hold over 0.25%. The rearrangement uses TRBV15 and TRBJ2-4; TRBD1 or TRBD2 may be the D gene (5 bases each). The end of the DNA aligns better with TRBJ2-5, so the J call may be wrong. The source of this sequence is a newborn girl in good health. The sequencing input was cord blood. The CDR3 loop reads CATSRDMWDRVTQYF. The CDR3 DNA follows: TGTGCCACCAGCAGAGATATGTGGGACCGTGTGACCCAGTACTTC.